What follows are 17 T cell receptor beta chains derived from one specimen sequenced in a study of identical twins. TCRdb redid the calling of the 5' RACE reads with MiXCR, one entry per CDR3 protein. The sample contains 200,000 or so distinct CDR3 sequences, less than 8% of which appear only once. The same sample was also studied in work on yellow fever vaccine responses in identical twins.

The sample was memory (CD45RO+) T cells sorted from blood. These receptors were taken from a young woman in good health.

V usage is TRBV3-1 and J usage is TRBJ1-6; 8 positions match TRBD1. There are 14 residues in the CDR3. V lost 3 bases to trimming and J lost 10 bases; unmatched junction nucleotides: 5. Per the germline V gene, CDR1 is LGHDT and CDR2 is YNNKEL (reference sequence). CDR3 DNA: TGTGCCAGCAGCCAGGGACAGGCTCGCTCACCCCTCCACTTT. It specifies CASSQGQARSPLHF.

There are a few counts of this clonotype. This chain links TRBV9 with TRBJ2-5; no firm D call. Trimming took 0 bases from V and 0 from J, leaving 6 bases between them. Germline-derived CDR1 and CDR2 are SGDLS and YYNGEE. This CDR3 region has 14 residues. The CDR3 DNA sequence: TGTGCCAGCAGCGTAGCCGACAACCAAGAGACCCAGTACTTC. Translating gives CASSVADNQETQYF. Complete variable domain (other parts from reference TRBV9 and TRBJ2-5): DSGVTQTPKHLITATGQRVTLRCSPRSGDLSVYWYQQSLDQGLQFLIQYYNGEERAKGNILERFSAQQFPDLHSELNLSSLELGDSALYFCASSVADNQETQYFGPGTRLLVL.

In its sample, this clonotype was seen many times. The chain carries TRBV3-1 and TRBJ1-5; weak D call: TRBD1 (5 bases). CDR1 LGHDT and CDR2 YNNKEL come from the germline V gene (reference sequence). The V and J ends lost 8 bases and 8 bases respectively, with 16 bases between them. CDR3 length: 13 amino acids. CDR3 sequence reads: CASGIGGIKPQHF. The DNA of the CDR3 is TGTGCCAGCGGAATTGGGGGTATCAAGCCCCAGCATTTT.

For this clonotype: A much more abundant neighbour one base away suggests this may be a read error. V and J are TRBV7-2 and TRBJ2-5, with a possible D match to TRBD1 (5 bases). The CDR3 is made up of 14 amino acids. Germline V CDR1 and CDR2: SGHTA, FQGNSA. CDR3 in amino acids: CARSLMTAKETQYF. DNA of the CDR3: TGTGCCAGAAGCTTAATGACAGCCAAGGAGACCCAGTACTTC.

This chain uses TRBV7-2 with TRBJ2-7, with a weak D call TRBD2 (5 bases). V was shortened by 5 bases and J by 3 bases, with 20 bases between the two germline ends. The CDR3 is 16 residues long. Germline CDR1 and CDR2: SGHTA and FQGNSA. The CDR3, as DNA: TGTGCCAGCAGCCAACGAGCGCCGGGATTTCGCTACGAGCAGTACTTC. Amino acid sequence: CASSQRAPGFRYEQYF.

The genes are TRBV5-1 and TRBJ2-3; maybe TRBD2 (5 bases). The germline V and J ends were trimmed by 2 bases and 2 bases, with 9 bases remaining between them. Germline-derived CDR1 and CDR2 are SGHRS and YFSETQ. The CDR3 is made up of 14 amino acids. The CDR3 coding sequence is TGCGCCAGCAGCTTAAGCGGTTTCACAGATACGCAGTATTTT. Translated: CASSLSGFTDTQYF.

This clonotype was observed many times. The CDR3 DNA follows: TGTGCCAGCAGTTTAGAAGGGGGAGGAGGATATCCTAGGAAGTACTTC. It translates to CASSLEGGGGYPRKYF. V usage is TRBV27 and J usage is TRBJ2-7; the D gene could be TRBD1 or TRBD2 (6 bases each). Trimming removed 2 bases at V and 11 bases at J, with 25 bases between. This CDR3 has 16 residues. Germline V gene data show CDR1 as MNHEY and CDR2 as SMNVEV (reference sequence).

This clonotype was detected ten times or more. The J gene is TRBJ1-2, the V gene TRBV20-1; D remains unclear. Germline V gene data show CDR1 as DFQATT and CDR2 as SNEGSKA (reference sequence). The V end was cut by 3 bases, the J end by 4 bases, with 12 bases between. The CDR3 spans 13 residues. The CDR3 is CSASDLMSYGYTF. The DNA of the CDR3 is TGCAGTGCTAGCGATCTAATGAGCTATGGCTACACCTTC.

This clonotype was found a few times. The V and J genes are TRBV20-1 and TRBJ2-7; 7 positions match TRBD1. V shed 4 bases, J shed 3 bases, and the junction held 6 bases outside the gene matches. Germline CDR1 and CDR2: DFQATT and SNEGSKA (reference sequence). CDR3 length equals 13 residues. As DNA, the CDR3 is TGCAGTGCTACATCGGCAGGGGGCTACGAGCAGTACTTC. Translation: CSATSAGGYEQYF.

The chain links TRBV2 to TRBJ1-1; no reliable D call. Germline V CDR1 and CDR2: SNHLY, FYNNEI. The CDR3 runs 14 residues. Trimming took off 6 bases at V and 1 base at J, with 12 bases between the two ends. The CDR3 loop reads CASRVSGRNTEAFF. For the CDR3, the DNA is TGTGCCAGCAGGGTCTCGGGCAGGAACACTGAAGCTTTCTTT.

In its sample, this clonotype was seen many times. This chain uses TRBV7-6 with TRBJ1-5; no definite D call. The V end was cut by 1 base, the J end by 4 bases, with 5 bases between. This CDR3 has 13 residues. Germline V gene lookup returns CDR1 SGHVS and CDR2 FNYEAQ. The CDR3 loop is CASSLGRNQPQHF. The DNA of the CDR3 is TGTGCCAGCAGCTTAGGGAGGAATCAGCCCCAGCATTTT.

This clonotype came up a few times. This sequence joins TRBV4-2 and TRBJ2-5, with 7 bases fitting TRBD1. Trimming at V came to 4 bases and at J to 5 bases, leaving 10 bases not matched to a gene. The CDR3 length is 15 residues. The germline gives CDR1 LGHNA, CDR2 YNFKEQ. DNA for the CDR3: TGTGCCAGCAGCCGAAAGACAGGGAATGGGGAGACCCAGTACTTC. Its protein is CASSRKTGNGETQYF.

This clonotype was counted many times. The chain combines TRBV6-2 or TRBV6-3 with TRBJ2-2, with D hard to call. Per the germline V gene, CDR1 is MNHEY and CDR2 is SVGEGT. V dropped 5 bases and J dropped 1 base, with 5 bases sitting between them. This CDR3 has 13 amino acids. CDR3 loop: CASSQLNTGELFF. In DNA form, the CDR3 reads TGTGCCAGCAGTCAGCTGAACACCGGGGAGCTGTTTTTT.

This clonotype was seen a few times. This chain joins TRBV9 and TRBJ2-5; TRBD1 agrees at 11 bases. The J segment lost 6 bases and the V segment lost 3 bases, leaving 4 bases of the junction unmatched. The CDR3 has 14 residues. The germline V gene encodes CDR1 SGDLS and CDR2 YYNGEE. The CDR3 region is CASSGGQGGKTQYF. CDR3 nucleotide sequence: TGTGCCAGCAGCGGGGGACAGGGGGGAAAGACCCAGTACTTC.

The J gene is TRBJ1-5, the V gene TRBV28; D uncertain. V lost 6 bases and J lost 0, with 15 bases in between. Looked up from germline, CDR1 is MDHEN and CDR2 is SYDVKM. This CDR3 spans 16 amino acids. In DNA, the CDR3 is TGTGCCAGCAGAAAAGGAGACTCTTATAGCAATCAGCCCCAGCATTTT. Its translation: CASRKGDSYSNQPQHF.

This clonotype was seen a few times. The V and J genes are TRBV5-8 and TRBJ1-1, with 7 bases that match TRBD1. Germline lookup yields CDR1 SGHTS and CDR2 YDEGEE. The CDR3 has 13 amino acids. J lost 6 bases, V lost 4 bases, and 6 bases had no gene match. The chain's CDR3 is CASSLLQGAEAFF. The CDR3 DNA sequence: TGTGCCAGCAGCCTACTGCAGGGGGCTGAAGCTTTCTTT.

This clonotype occurred many times. This chain uses TRBV7-2 with TRBJ1-1; the match to TRBD1 covers 7 bases. This CDR3 is 15 amino acids long. After removal of 1 base from V and 6 bases from J, the junction contained 8 bases not matched to a gene. CDR1 is SGHTA, CDR2 FQGNSA, per germline. CDR3 coding DNA: TGTGCCAGCAGCTTAGGTGCAGGGGGTTTCTCTGAAGCTTTCTTT. Translated, it gives CASSLGAGGFSEAFF.